These 20 T cell receptor beta chains share one sample of origin, sequenced in a study of blood T cell repertoires in COVID-19. Data came from immunoSEQ multiplex PCR; TCRdb stores just in-frame clones and leaves some out. The sample holds tens of thousands of clones; roughly 70% are singletons and the top ten take about 10%. What was sequenced was peripheral blood. These receptors came from a man aged 70-80 years with COVID-19, enrolled during active disease.

The rearrangement joins TRBV28 to TRBJ1-1; 10 nucleotides agree with TRBD1. Trimming cost V 2 bases and J 10 bases; bases outside gene matches: 10. The CDR3 sequence is 15 residues long. Germline V gene data show CDR1 as MDHEN and CDR2 as SYDVKM. The CDR3 region has the DNA TGTGCCAGCAGTTTAGTTCCGGGACAGGGGAGCGGAGCTTTCTTT. Its protein is CASSLVPGQGSGAFF.

The rearrangement uses TRBV18 and TRBJ2-7; 9 nucleotides match TRBD2. The V segment lost 3 bases and the J segment 6 bases; nucleotides outside the gene matches: 3. The germline V gene encodes CDR1 KGHSH and CDR2 LQKENI. CDR3 length: 13 amino acids. CDR3 sequence: CASSPTSGAEQYF. Here the CDR3 DNA reads TGTGCCAGCTCACCGACTAGCGGTGCCGAGCAGTACTTC.

The J gene is TRBJ1-2, the V gene TRBV18; D is unresolved. The V gene lost 0 bases and the J gene lost 4 bases, with 24 bases spanning the gap. This CDR3 has 19 amino acids. Per the germline V gene, CDR1 is KGHSH and CDR2 is LQKENI. CDR3: CASSPPLNSLSGYGYGYTF. In DNA form, the CDR3 reads TGTGCCAGCTCACCACCCCTAAACAGTCTATCCGGCTACGGCTATGGCTACACCTTC.

The genes are TRBV3-1 (or the pseudogene TRBV3-2) and TRBJ1-1; 8 bases match TRBD1. Unmatched junction bases numbered 6, after V lost 5 bases and J lost 1 base. The length of the CDR3 is 15 residues. Germline lookup yields CDR1 LGHDT and CDR2 YNNKEL (reference sequence). The DNA of the CDR3 is TGTGCCAGCAGCTTCAGGGGGCTCGGGAACACTGAAGCTTTCTTT. It codes for CASSFRGLGNTEAFF.

The chain joins TRBV5-1 to TRBJ2-3, with a possible D match to TRBD1 (6 bases). CDR1 and CDR2 from the germline V gene are SGHRS and YFSETQ. This CDR3 contains 15 residues. V lost 3 bases, J lost 2 bases, and 13 bases lay in between. CDR3 protein: CASSWAGDNTDTQYF. The CDR3 DNA follows: TGCGCCAGCAGCTGGGCAGGGGACAACACAGATACGCAGTATTTT.

This clone appeared a few times. The chain couples TRBV6-8 to TRBJ2-2; D gene unclear. There are 15 residues in the CDR3. Germline assignment: CDR1 MNHGY and CDR2 SAAAGT. The V end was cut by 6 bases, the J end by 2 bases, with 13 bases between. CDR3 loop: CASRPSSLNTGELFF. In DNA form, the CDR3 reads TGTGCCAGCAGGCCCTCTAGTTTAAACACCGGGGAGCTGTTTTTT.

This chain uses TRBV2 with TRBJ1-2; D is ambiguous. Trimming removed 6 bases from V and 8 bases from J, with 13 bases in between. Germline CDR1 and CDR2: SNHLY and FYNNEI. The CDR3 sequence is 12 residues long. As DNA, the CDR3 is TGTGCCAGCAGGGAGGGATCTGGAGGCTACACCTTC. The encoded protein is CASREGSGGYTF.

The V and J genes are TRBV13 and TRBJ2-7; D possibly corresponds to TRBD1 (6 bases). The V gene lost 5 bases and the J gene lost 0 bases, with 11 bases spanning the gap. The germline CDR1 and CDR2 sequences are PRHDT and FYEKMQ (reference sequence). The CDR3 length is 14 residues. CDR3 amino acids: CASSLRTASYEQYF. For the CDR3, the DNA is TGTGCCAGCAGCCTCAGGACAGCCTCCTACGAGCAGTACTTC. The whole variable domain, filled in from reference TRBV13 and TRBJ2-7, reads AAGVIQSPRHLIKEKRETATLKCYPIPRHDTVYWYQQGPGQDPQFLISFYEKMQSDKGSIPDRFSAQQFSDYHSELNMSSLELGDSALYFCASSLRTASYEQYFGPGTRLTVT.

This clone has only a few counts. The chain uses TRBV20-1 and TRBJ2-2; 7 positions agree with TRBD2. Germline loops: CDR1 DFQATT, CDR2 SNEGSKA (reference sequence). J was trimmed by 15 bases and V by 0 bases; bases with no gene match: 4. This CDR3 comprises 11 residues. CDR3 in DNA: TGCAGTGCTAGAGATGTGGGAGGGGTGTTTTTT. Encoded protein: CSARDVGGVFF.

V gene TRBV27 combines with J gene TRBJ1-1, with D maybe TRBD1 (5 bases). Trimming shortened V by 5 bases and J by 0 bases, and 13 bases separated the two germline ends. The CDR3 is 15 residues long. Germline lookup yields CDR1 MNHEY and CDR2 SMNVEV (reference sequence). The CDR3 protein is CASSVDRYMNTEAFF. CDR3 coding DNA: TGTGCCAGCAGTGTTGACAGATACATGAACACTGAAGCTTTCTTT.

The chain joins TRBV4-3 to TRBJ1-2; 11 positions agree with TRBD1. The CDR3 length is 14 residues. V dropped 1 base and J dropped 8; count of bases not matched to a gene: 3. From germline, CDR1 is LGHNA and CDR2 YSLEER. DNA of the CDR3: TGCGCCAGCAGCCAAGGGACAGGGGGCGCCGGCTACACCTTC. This encodes CASSQGTGGAGYTF.

The table lists this clone with a few counts. This chain joins TRBV5-1 and TRBJ2-2; 7 bases agree with TRBD2. The germline CDR1 and CDR2 sequences are SGHRS and YFSETQ. The CDR3 runs 15 residues. Unmatched junction bases numbered 1, after V lost 2 bases and J lost 0 bases. Here the CDR3 reads CASSFGGTNTGELFF. CDR3 DNA sequence: TGCGCCAGCAGCTTCGGGGGGACGAACACCGGGGAGCTGTTTTTT.

By share, this clone ranks as medium-sized (0.01 to 0.1%). V usage is TRBV3-1 (or the pseudogene TRBV3-2) and J usage is TRBJ1-1; D ambiguous. This CDR3 has 14 amino acids. Between the trimmed V and J ends, which lost 4 bases and 8 bases, there was a span of 17 bases. In germline, CDR1 is LGHDT, CDR2 YNNKEL (reference sequence). CDR3 bases: TGTGCCAGCAGCCCGACGACACGGAACCGAGAAGCTTTCTTT. Encoded protein: CASSPTTRNREAFF.

The gene calls are TRBV25-1 and TRBJ2-3, with 15 bases aligning to TRBD2. After removal of 2 bases from V and 6 bases from J, the junction contained 9 bases not matched to a gene. Germline loops: CDR1 MGHDK, CDR2 SYGVNS. The CDR3 runs to 18 residues. Written as DNA, the CDR3 is TGTGCCAGCAGTGAACGGGGACTAGCGGGGGGAAGGAGGGATACGCAGTATTTT. Translated, it gives CASSERGLAGGRRDTQYF.

The chain is built from TRBV6-2 or TRBV6-3 and TRBJ2-2; TRBD1 aligns across 7 bases. CDR3 length: 14 residues. Trimming at V came to 4 bases and at J to 6 bases, leaving 5 bases not matched to a gene. Germline CDR1 reads MNHEY; CDR2 reads SVGEGT. CDR3 sequence reads: CASSFQGVAGELFF. The CDR3 region has the DNA TGTGCCAGCAGTTTTCAGGGGGTTGCCGGGGAGCTGTTTTTT.

The DNA for the CDR3 is TGCGCCAGCAGCCAAGGTCCAGAGGACTATGGCTACACCTTC. Protein: CASSQGPEDYGYTF. The chain carries TRBV4-3 and TRBJ1-2; unclear D gene. This CDR3 has 14 residues. In germline, CDR1 is LGHNA, CDR2 YSLEER. With 1 base removed from V and 3 bases from J, the gap between germline ends came to 9 bases.

J is TRBJ2-2 and V is TRBV5-1, with 8 bases matching TRBD2. CDR1 SGHRS and CDR2 YFSETQ come from the germline V gene. CDR3 size: 15 residues. After removal of 3 bases from V and 4 bases from J, the junction contained 5 bases not matched to a gene. CDR3 nucleotides: TGCGCCAGCAGCTCCGGGACTAGGGGCACCGGGGAGCTGTTTTTT. This gives the protein CASSSGTRGTGELFF.

In its sample, this clone was seen once. The rearrangement joins TRBV5-1 to TRBJ2-1, with TRBD2 as a possible D gene (6 bases). CDR1 SGHRS and CDR2 YFSETQ come from the germline V gene. V lost 6 bases and J lost 9, with 19 bases in between. This CDR3 is built from 14 residues. CDR3 in amino acids: CASTGGDPRVEQFF. The CDR3 DNA follows: TGCGCCAGCACTGGAGGGGACCCACGAGTTGAGCAGTTCTTC.

This clone was recorded once. The V gene is TRBV7-2, the J gene TRBJ1-6; 7 nucleotides line up with TRBD1. The germline V gene has CDR1 SGHTA and CDR2 FQGNSA. Unmatched junction bases numbered 4, after V lost 3 bases and J lost 5 bases. This CDR3 is 15 amino acids long. The CDR3: CASSFRDRDNSPLHF. The CDR3 DNA follows: TGTGCCAGCAGCTTCCGGGACAGAGATAATTCACCCCTCCACTTT.

V usage is TRBV19 and J usage is TRBJ2-7; tentative D call: TRBD1 (6 bases). The CDR3 totals 15 residues. Trimming removed 0 bases at V and 5 bases at J, with 14 bases between. CDR1 is LNHDA and CDR2 is SQIVND in the germline V gene (reference sequence). DNA for the CDR3: TGTGCCAGTAGTATAGAGGCCACTCCAGGGGACGAGCAGTACTTC. Its translation is CASSIEATPGDEQYF.